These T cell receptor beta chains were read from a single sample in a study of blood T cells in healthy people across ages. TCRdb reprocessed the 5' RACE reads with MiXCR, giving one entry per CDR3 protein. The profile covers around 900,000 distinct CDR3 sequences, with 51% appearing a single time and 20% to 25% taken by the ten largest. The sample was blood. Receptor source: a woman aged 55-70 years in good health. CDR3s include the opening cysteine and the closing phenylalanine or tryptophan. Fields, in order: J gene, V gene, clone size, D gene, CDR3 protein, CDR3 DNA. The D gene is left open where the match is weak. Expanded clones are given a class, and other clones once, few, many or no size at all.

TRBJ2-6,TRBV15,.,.,CATSRDQSGSGANVLTF,TGTGCCACCAGCAGAGATCAGTCGGGTTCTGGGGCCAACGTCCTGACTTTC
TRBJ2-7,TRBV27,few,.,CASSSVWGTYEQYF,TGTGCCAGCAGTTCCGTGTGGGGAACTTACGAGCAGTACTTC
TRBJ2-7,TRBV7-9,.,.,CASSSGLNILYEQYF,TGTGCCAGCAGCTCCGGACTGAACATCCTCTACGAGCAGTACTTC
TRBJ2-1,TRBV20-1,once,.,CSATQDNNEQFF,TGCAGTGCTACACAGGACAATAATGAGCAGTTCTTC
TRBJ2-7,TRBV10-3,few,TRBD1,CAISAGTGAEQYF,TGTGCCATCAGTGCCGGGACAGGGGCAGAGCAGTACTTC
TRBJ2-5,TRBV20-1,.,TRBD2,CSAGTGGLRETQYF,TGCAGTGCTGGGACGGGAGGTCTGCGAGAGACCCAGTACTTC
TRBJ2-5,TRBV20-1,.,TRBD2,CSARKRVSGGEQYF,TGCAGTGCTAGAAAGCGTGTCTCTGGGGGGGAGCAGTACTTC
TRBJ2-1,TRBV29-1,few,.,CSVVNTGDEQFF,TGCAGCGTTGTTAATACGGGTGATGAGCAGTTCTTC
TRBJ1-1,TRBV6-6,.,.,CASRGVGVGMNTEAFF,TGTGCCAGCAGAGGCGTGGGGGTGGGTATGAACACTGAAGCTTTCTTT
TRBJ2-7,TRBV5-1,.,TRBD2,CASSGEGSYEQYF,TGCGCCAGCAGCGGGGAGGGCTCCTACGAGCAGTACTTC
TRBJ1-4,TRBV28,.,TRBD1,CASRAGGGTNEKLFF,TGTGCCAGCAGAGCAGGGGGGGGAACTAATGAAAAACTGTTTTTT
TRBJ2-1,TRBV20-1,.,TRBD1,CSAPGQGSNEQFF,TGCAGTGCTCCGGGACAGGGTTCCAATGAGCAGTTCTTC
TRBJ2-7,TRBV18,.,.,CASSPGRMIVYEQYF,TGTGCCAGCTCACCAGGGAGGATGATCGTCTACGAGCAGTACTTC
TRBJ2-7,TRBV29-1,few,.,CSGVGGSYEQYF,TGCAGCGGGGTGGGGGGTTCCTACGAGCAGTACTTC
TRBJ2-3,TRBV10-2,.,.,CASIPFGRAQLDTQYF,TGCGCCAGCATCCCATTCGGTAGAGCACAGTTGGATACGCAGTATTTT
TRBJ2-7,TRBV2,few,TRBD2,CASSEIVLAGYEQYF,TGTGCCAGCAGTGAAATAGTATTAGCGGGGTACGAGCAGTACTTC
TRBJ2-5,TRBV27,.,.,CASSWSDNQGTQYF,TGTGCCAGCAGTTGGTCTGACAACCAAGGGACCCAGTACTTC
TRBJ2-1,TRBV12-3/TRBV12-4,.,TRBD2,CASSYKRGRYNEQFF,TGTGCCAGCAGTTATAAGCGGGGACGCTACAATGAGCAGTTCTTC
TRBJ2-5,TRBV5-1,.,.,CASSVDVYQETQYF,TGCGCCAGCAGCGTAGACGTGTACCAAGAGACCCAGTACTTC
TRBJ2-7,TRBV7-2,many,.,CASSLGGGGSYEQYF,TGTGCCAGCAGCTTAGGAGGAGGAGGCTCCTACGAGCAGTACTTC
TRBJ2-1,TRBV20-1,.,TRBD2,CSASSGRQYNEQFF,TGCAGTGCTAGCAGCGGGAGGCAGTACAATGAGCAGTTCTTC
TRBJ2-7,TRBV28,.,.,CASSLGRRGEQYF,TGTGCCAGCAGTTTAGGGCGCAGGGGCGAGCAGTACTTC
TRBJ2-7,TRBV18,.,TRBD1,CASSPPGTGGYEQYF,TGTGCCAGCTCACCACCCGGGACAGGGGGCTACGAGCAGTACTTC
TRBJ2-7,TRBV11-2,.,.,CASSLSSVKSYEQYF,TGTGCCAGCAGCTTATCGTCCGTAAAGTCCTACGAGCAGTACTTC
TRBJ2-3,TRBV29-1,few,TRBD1,CSVEKTGNTDTQYF,TGCAGCGTTGAGAAGACAGGGAACACAGATACGCAGTATTTT
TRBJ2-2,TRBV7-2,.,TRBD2,CASSRGLAGGAAGELFF,TGTGCCAGCAGCCGAGGACTAGCGGGAGGGGCAGCCGGGGAGCTGTTTTTT
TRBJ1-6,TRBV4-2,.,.,CASSQSRGGLGSPLHF,TGTGCCAGCAGCCAAAGCCGTGGGGGGCTGGGTTCACCCCTCCACTTT
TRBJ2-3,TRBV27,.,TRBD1,CASRDRGWDTQYF,TGTGCCAGCCGAGACAGGGGATGGGATACGCAGTATTTT
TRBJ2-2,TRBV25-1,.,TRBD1,CASTWDRVTGELFF,TGTGCCAGCACATGGGACAGGGTGACCGGGGAGCTGTTTTTT
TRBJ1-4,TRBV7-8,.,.,CASSYTGRGEKLFF,TGTGCCAGCAGCTACACAGGGCGAGGGGAAAAACTGTTTTTT
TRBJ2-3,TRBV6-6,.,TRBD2,CASSPGTSRSLDTQYF,TGTGCCAGCAGCCCGGGGACTAGCCGGTCGTTAGATACGCAGTATTTT
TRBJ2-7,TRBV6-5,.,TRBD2,CASSLNVAGPLYEQYF,TGTGCCAGCAGTCTCAATGTAGCGGGACCACTTTACGAGCAGTACTTC
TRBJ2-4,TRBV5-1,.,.,CASSISAGGNIQYF,TGCGCCAGCAGCATATCGGCAGGGGGGAACATTCAGTACTTC
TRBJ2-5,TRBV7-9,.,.,CASSLPPQGRVYEQYF,TGTGCCAGCAGCTTACCCCCGCAGGGAAGGGTTTATGAGCAGTACTTC
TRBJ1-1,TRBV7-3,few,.,CATGGLRNTEAFF,TGTGCCACCGGAGGACTTAGAAACACTGAAGCTTTCTTT
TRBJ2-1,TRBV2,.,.,CASSAPGSGLNEQFF,TGTGCCAGCAGCGCCCCCGGGAGCGGGTTGAATGAGCAGTTCTTC
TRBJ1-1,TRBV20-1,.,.,CSARDQSAFMNTEAFF,TGCAGTGCTAGAGATCAATCGGCCTTTATGAACACTGAAGCTTTCTTT
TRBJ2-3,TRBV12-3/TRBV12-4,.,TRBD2,CASAKGPSGRAPSDTQYF,TGTGCCAGCGCCAAGGGCCCTAGCGGGAGGGCGCCGTCAGATACGCAGTATTTT
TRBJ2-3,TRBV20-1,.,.,CSATRLTTTDTQYF,TGCAGTGCTACCCGTCTCACGACTACAGATACGCAGTATTTT
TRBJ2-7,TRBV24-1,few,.,CATSDPRSASYEQYF,TGTGCCACCAGTGACCCGCGAAGCGCCTCCTACGAGCAGTACTTC
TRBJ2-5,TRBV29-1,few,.,CSVLRDETQYF,TGCAGCGTTCTCCGGGACGAGACCCAGTACTTC
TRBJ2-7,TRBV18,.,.,CASFQSLSGTRGRRDSQYF,TGTGCCAGCTTCCAGTCCTTATCCGGAACTAGGGGGAGGAGGGACAGTCAGTACTTC
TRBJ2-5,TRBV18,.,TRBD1,CASSPLRTGDQETQYF,TGTGCCAGCTCACCACTGCGGACAGGGGACCAAGAGACCCAGTACTTC
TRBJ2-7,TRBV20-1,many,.,CSASLWGRAYEQYF,TGCAGTGCTAGTCTCTGGGGGAGAGCCTACGAGCAGTACTTC
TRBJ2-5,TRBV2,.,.,CASSVLRDYNEQYF,TGTGCCAGCAGTGTCCTGCGGGATTACAATGAGCAGTACTTC
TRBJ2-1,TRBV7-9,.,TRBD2,CASSFPGTSGRLDEQFF,TGTGCCAGCAGCTTTCCCGGGACTAGCGGGAGATTGGATGAGCAGTTCTTC
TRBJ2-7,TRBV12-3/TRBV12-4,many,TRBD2,CASSLGLAVYEQYF,TGTGCCAGCAGCTTAGGACTAGCGGTATACGAGCAGTACTTC
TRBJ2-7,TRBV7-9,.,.,CASSLLVQDEQYF,TGTGCCAGCAGCTTACTGGTTCAGGACGAGCAGTACTTC
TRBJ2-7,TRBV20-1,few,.,CSARLDYYEQYF,TGCAGTGCTAGGCTGGACTACTACGAGCAGTACTTC
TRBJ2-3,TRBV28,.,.,CASRNGRQGFTDTQYF,TGTGCCAGCAGGAACGGGAGACAGGGATTCACAGATACGCAGTATTTT
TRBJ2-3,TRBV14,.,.,CASSLDKEHTQYF,TGTGCCAGCAGCCTCGATAAGGAGCACACGCAGTATTTT